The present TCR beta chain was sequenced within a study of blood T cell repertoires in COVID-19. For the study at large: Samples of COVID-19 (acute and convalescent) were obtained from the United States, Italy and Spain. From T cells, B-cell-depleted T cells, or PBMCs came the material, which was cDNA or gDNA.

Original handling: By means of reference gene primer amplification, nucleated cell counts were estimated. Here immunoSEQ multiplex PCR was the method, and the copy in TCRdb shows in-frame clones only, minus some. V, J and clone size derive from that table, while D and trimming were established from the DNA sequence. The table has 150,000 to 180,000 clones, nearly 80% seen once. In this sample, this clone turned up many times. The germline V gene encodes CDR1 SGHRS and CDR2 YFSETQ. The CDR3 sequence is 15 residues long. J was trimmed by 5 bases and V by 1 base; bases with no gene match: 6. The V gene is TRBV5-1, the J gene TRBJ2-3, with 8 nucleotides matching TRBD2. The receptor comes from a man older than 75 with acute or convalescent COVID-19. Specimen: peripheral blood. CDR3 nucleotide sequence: TGCGCCAGCAGCTTGCAGGCGGGGGGAAGAGATACGCAGTATTTT. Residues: CASSLQAGGRDTQYF.